The 20 T cell receptor beta chains below all came from one sample that was sequenced in a study of cytomegalovirus exposure and HLA in healthy donors. PCR amplification relied on 60 Vbeta primers (plus 13 Jbeta primers). Method: immunoSEQ multiplex PCR; TCRdb's copy keeps in-frame clones and lacks some. The repertoire holds over 90,000 clones, 76% seen once, with 10% in the top ten. The sample was PBMCs. These receptors were taken from a woman aged 18 to 35 in good health and CMV-seropositive.

The V and J genes are TRBV12-5 and TRBJ2-6; 7 bases are shared with TRBD1. J lost 4 bases, V lost 2 bases, and 5 bases had no gene match. The CDR3 totals 16 residues. In germline, CDR1 is LGHNT, CDR2 FRNRAP. The DNA of the CDR3 is TGTGCTAGTGGTTTGCCCCGACAGGGCGGGGCCAACGTCCTGACTTTC. Protein sequence: CASGLPRQGGANVLTF.

This chain connects TRBV11-3 to TRBJ2-1; D uncertain. In germline, CDR1 is SGHNT, CDR2 YENEEA. The CDR3 contains 13 residues. V lost 0 bases and J lost 7, with 7 bases in between. The CDR3 DNA reads as TGTGCCAGCAGCTTAGATCGAGGAAATGAGCAGTTCTTC. Protein: CASSLDRGNEQFF.

In the case of this clone: Its ends do not fully match the called genes, so a read error is possible. V and J are TRBV7-9 and TRBJ2-7; possibly TRBD1 for D (6 bases). CDR3 length: 12 amino acids. The germline CDR1 and CDR2 sequences are SEHNR and FQNEAQ (reference sequence). The CDR3 DNA reads TGTTCCAGCAAAGGCAGGGGCCACGAGCAGTACTTC. Amino acid sequence: CSSKGRGHEQYF.

This clone was counted once. This chain links TRBV18 with TRBJ2-1; 9 nucleotides line up with TRBD2. V shed 6 bases and J 4 bases; nucleotides not matched to a gene: 7. Germline values: CDR1 KGHSH, CDR2 LQKENI. This CDR3 is 15 amino acids long. The CDR3 DNA follows: TGTGCCAGCTCCCTCTCTAGCGGGGATTACAATGAGCAGTTCTTC. Protein sequence: CASSLSSGDYNEQFF.

The J gene is TRBJ1-2, the V gene TRBV6-1; TRBD1 matches 10 bases. Per the germline V gene, CDR1 is MNHNS and CDR2 is SASEGT. This CDR3 spans 14 amino acids. The V gene end was trimmed by 8 bases and the J gene end by 7 bases; junction bases not matched to a gene: 10. The CDR3: CASLRDRGYGGYTF. The CDR3 DNA reads TGTGCCAGCCTACGGGACAGGGGATATGGTGGCTACACCTTC.

The V call is TRBV13, the J call TRBJ1-3, with D possibly TRBD1 on 5 matching bases. Germline V gene lookup returns CDR1 PRHDT and CDR2 FYEKMQ (reference sequence). CDR3 length equals 15 residues. V shed 5 bases and J shed 0 bases, with 11 bases lying between them. The CDR3, as DNA: TGTGCCAGCAGCCCCGGGACTGTCTCTGGAAACACCATATATTTT. This encodes CASSPGTVSGNTIYF.

The V and J genes are TRBV10-1 and TRBJ2-1, with 7 bases lining up with TRBD2. Germline V gene lookup returns CDR1 WNHNN and CDR2 SYGVQD (reference sequence). V dropped 5 bases and J dropped 3; count of bases not matched to a gene: 7. The CDR3 spans 15 residues. DNA for the CDR3: TGCGCCAGCAGTTTGCTAGCGGAGATCTACAATGAGCAGTTCTTC. As protein: CASSLLAEIYNEQFF.

As for this clone: A junction end diverges from the germline sequence, so it may reflect a read error. CDR3 nucleotides: TGTGCCAGCAGATTGGACGGTTACGAGCAGTACTTC. Translating it yields CASRLDGYEQYF. The rearrangement links TRBV5-5 to TRBJ2-7; D remains unclear. Germline lookup yields CDR1 SGHKS and CDR2 YYEKEE (reference sequence). The length of the CDR3 is 12 residues.

The gene calls are TRBV18 and TRBJ2-1, with 11 bases lining up with TRBD2. Trimming at V came to 1 base and at J to 6 bases, leaving 11 bases not matched to a gene. This CDR3 contains 18 residues. The germline V gene has CDR1 KGHSH and CDR2 LQKENI. Here the CDR3 DNA reads TGTGCCAGCTCACCACGGTCATCTAGCGGGGGGCTTGCCAATGAGCAGTTCTTC. Encoded protein: CASSPRSSSGGLANEQFF.

Regarding this clone: At the DNA level, this CDR3 is encoded by other sequences in the same sample as well. The J gene is TRBJ2-7, the V gene TRBV13; 12 bases fit TRBD2. CDR3 length: 18 amino acids. Looked up from germline, CDR1 is PRHDT and CDR2 is FYEKMQ (reference sequence). Losses at the gene ends were 4 bases for V and 2 bases for J; bases not matched to a gene: 12. CDR3 loop: CASSSRGRTSGTPYEQYF. The CDR3 coding sequence is TGTGCCAGCAGCTCTAGGGGAAGGACTAGCGGGACCCCCTACGAGCAGTACTTC.

This clone was counted a single time. The V call is TRBV7-8, the J call TRBJ2-1; a possible D gene is TRBD2 (6 bases). This CDR3 contains 15 residues. The V and J ends lost 5 bases and 2 bases respectively, with 13 bases between them. Germline V gives CDR1 SGHVS, CDR2 FQNEAQ. CDR3: CASSILGGTYNEQFF. The CDR3 DNA reads TGTGCCAGCAGCATCCTCGGGGGAACCTACAATGAGCAGTTCTTC.

The chain recombines TRBV9 with TRBJ2-2; 10 nucleotides agree with TRBD2. Trimming at V came to 4 bases and at J to 9 bases, leaving 6 bases not matched to a gene. CDR1 and CDR2 from the germline V gene are SGDLS and YYNGEE. This CDR3 comprises 14 residues. This CDR3 reads CASSSGLAVRELFF. DNA for the CDR3: TGTGCCAGCAGCTCTGGACTAGCGGTACGGGAGCTGTTTTTT.

The chain is built from TRBV11-1 and TRBJ1-2; 8 positions agree with TRBD1. There are 16 residues in the CDR3. The junction had 13 bases not matched to a gene; V was cut back by 4 bases and J by 6 bases. Germline lookup yields CDR1 SGHAT and CDR2 FQDESV (reference sequence). The CDR3: CASSSADRVYRDGYTF. The CDR3 bases are TGTGCCAGCAGCTCCGCGGACAGGGTATATAGAGATGGCTACACCTTC.

The chain recombines TRBV5-1 with TRBJ2-5, with 7 positions matching TRBD1. Germline assignment: CDR1 SGHRS and CDR2 YFSETQ. CDR3 length: 14 amino acids. Trimming at V came to 0 bases and at J to 5 bases, leaving 4 bases not matched to a gene. In DNA form, the CDR3 reads TGCGCCAGCAGCTTGGGACAGGGTCACGAGACCCAGTACTTC. It encodes CASSLGQGHETQYF.

This clone is a singleton in its sample. The rearrangement uses TRBV6-5 and TRBJ1-6; TRBD1 might be the D (5 bases). Between the trimmed V and J ends, which lost 4 bases and 7 bases, there was a span of 14 bases. The CDR3 length is 15 residues. CDR1 MNHEY and CDR2 SVGAGI come from the germline V gene. DNA of the CDR3: TGTGCCAGCAGTTCTTCCTGGGGGGAGAATTCACCCCTCCACTTT. This codes for CASSSSWGENSPLHF.

The chain employs TRBV28 and TRBJ2-1, with a possible D match to TRBD1 (8 bases). The V gene's germline CDR1 is MDHEN and CDR2 SYDVKM. The CDR3 contains 23 residues. V shed 3 bases and J shed 0 bases, with 33 bases lying between them. CDR3 DNA sequence: TGTGCCAGCAGTTTTCTCTGGGACAGGAGCGGGATCCCGACAGGATCCTCCTACAATGAGCAGTTCTTC. It yields the protein CASSFLWDRSGIPTGSSYNEQFF.

The chain is built from TRBV28 and TRBJ2-3, with 11 bases identical to TRBD2. This CDR3 has 16 residues. The J segment lost 1 base and the V segment lost 5 bases, leaving 5 bases of the junction unmatched. CDR1 is MDHEN and CDR2 is SYDVKM in the germline V gene. CDR3 amino acids: CASSRLAGGGTDTQYF. CDR3 bases: TGTGCCAGCAGTCGGTTAGCGGGAGGGGGCACAGATACGCAGTATTTT.

The gene calls are TRBV18 and TRBJ1-6, with 8 bases aligning to TRBD1. After removal of 3 bases from V and 7 bases from J, the junction contained 5 bases not matched to a gene. From germline, CDR1 is KGHSH and CDR2 LQKENI. CDR3 length: 15 residues. The CDR3 is CASSPKQGGNSPLHF. For the CDR3, the DNA is TGTGCCAGCTCACCGAAACAGGGGGGGAATTCACCCCTCCACTTT.

The chain combines TRBV4-1 with TRBJ1-5; D gene unclear. V was trimmed by 4 bases and J by 4 bases, leaving 14 bases between them. Germline V lookup: CDR1 MGHRA, CDR2 YSYEKL. This CDR3 spans 15 amino acids. The CDR3 sequence: CASSLILSSNQPQHF. Written as DNA, the CDR3 is TGCGCCAGCAGCCTAATCCTATCAAGTAATCAGCCCCAGCATTTT.

The chain couples TRBV5-7 to TRBJ1-2; possible D gene TRBD1, 5 bases. TRBV5-7 is classed as an ORF, of uncertain function. Trimming removed 4 bases from V and 6 bases from J, with 25 bases in between. CDR3 length equals 17 residues. The CDR3 sequence is CASSPGSGAPVDHGYTF. CDR3 nucleotide sequence: TGTGCCAGCAGCCCAGGGAGCGGGGCGCCGGTGGACCATGGCTACACCTTC.